The 17 T cell receptor beta chains in this list originate from one sample, sequenced in a study of tumor-infiltrating lymphocytes in primary liver carcinoma. Co-extracted RNA and DNA came from roughly 20-30 mg of unsorted bulk tissue. A constant-region primer served to make TCR beta cDNA from about 500 ng total RNA. Three nested multiplex PCR rounds, a slightly modified ARM-PCR method, built the TCR beta libraries. The first two PCR rounds used TRBV1-TRBV30 forward primers with a C-beta reverse primer, 9 to 11 cycles each. A single record per CDR3 protein comes from TCRdb applying MiXCR to the multiplex PCR reads. The data contain about 100,000 distinct CDR3 sequences, around 71% of them singletons. Sequencing was carried out using liver tumor tissue from sampling region 2. Subset of the sample: tumor region T2, inferior pole. Source of these receptors: a woman aged 55 to 70 with primary liver carcinoma and hepatitis B virus infection.

The gene calls are TRBV6-5 and TRBJ2-1, with 7 bases lining up with TRBD2. V shed 6 bases, J shed 7 bases, and the junction held 12 bases outside the gene matches. The CDR3 has 15 amino acids. Germline CDR1 reads MNHEY; CDR2 reads SVGAGI. The CDR3 loop reads CASRGGTYNPNEQFF. The CDR3 nucleotides read TGTGCCAGCAGGGGAGGGACCTACAACCCTAATGAGCAGTTCTTC.

The chain joins TRBV6-6 to TRBJ2-1; 8 positions match TRBD2. V gave up 7 bases and J gave up 6 bases; unmatched junction bases: 11. This CDR3 has 15 amino acids. Germline loops: CDR1 MNHNY, CDR2 SVGAGI (reference sequence). The CDR3 DNA is TGTGCCAGCACTCACATCCCGGGGGGGCGCAATGAGCAGTTCTTC. This gives the protein CASTHIPGGRNEQFF.

On this clonotype: A much more abundant neighbour one base away suggests this may be a read error. The chain joins TRBV7-8 to TRBJ1-1; D ambiguous. This CDR3 has 14 amino acids. V lost 2 bases and J 6 bases, leaving 13 bases between the germline ends. From germline, CDR1 is SGHVS and CDR2 FQNEAQ. CDR3 DNA sequence: TGTGCCAGCAGCTTACGCGAAACATACTCTGAAGCTTTCTTT. Translation gives CASSLRETYSEAFF. The variable domain in full, with the rest retrieved from reference TRBV7-8 and TRBJ1-1, is GAGVSQSPRYKVAKRGQDVALRCDPISGHVSLFWYQQALGQGPEFLTYFQNEAQLDKSGLPSDRFFAERPEGSVSTLKIQRTQQEDSAVYLCASSLRETYSEAFFGQGTRLTVV.

To note about this clonotype: This may stem from a read error, because a much larger clone lies one nucleotide away. The rearrangement joins TRBV6-1 to TRBJ1-5; D might be TRBD1 (6 bases). The V end was cut by 2 bases, the J end by 4 bases, with 12 bases between. Germline V lookup: CDR1 MNHNS, CDR2 SASEGT. The CDR3 loop spans 15 amino acids. In DNA, the CDR3 is TGTGCCAGCAGTGAATTCGGACAGACTAATCAGCCCCAGCATTTT. Amino acids: CASSEFGQTNQPQHF.

To note about this clonotype: One end of the junction does not line up with germline, which may come from a read error. This chain links TRBV11-2 with TRBJ2-3, with D perhaps matching TRBD1 or TRBD2 (5 bases each). Germline loops: CDR1 SGHAT, CDR2 FQNNGV. The CDR3 is 15 residues long. Here the CDR3 DNA reads TGTGCCAACAGGTCGACGGCGTCTAGCACAGACACGCAGTATTTT. This codes for CANRSTASSTDTQYF.

The rearrangement links TRBV20-1 to TRBJ2-5; D is possibly TRBD1 (6 bases). The CDR3 is 14 residues long. Trimming shortened V by 3 bases and J by 14 bases, and 25 bases separated the two germline ends. In germline, CDR1 is DFQATT, CDR2 SNEGSKA (reference sequence). The CDR3 reads CSARSTGNIETRYF. The CDR3 DNA reads TGCAGTGCTAGGAGTACAGGGAACATTGAGACCCGATACTTC.

In the case of this clonotype: This likely comes from a read error, as the CDR3 has no conserved phenylalanine or tryptophan at its end. It is unclear where the CDR3 begins or ends on the DNA, so no DNA is shown, and the CDR3 is as TCRdb lists it. The chain recombines TRBV11-2 with TRBJ1-2; the table's TRBD1 call for D was not verified on the DNA. Germline V gene sequence: CDR1 SGHAT, CDR2 FQNNGV. Ends included, the CDR3 has 15 residues. The CDR3 region is CASSIDPGASYGYTS.

Note on this clonotype: A read error may explain this, as a much larger clone is one base away. The CDR3 end shows no conserved phenylalanine or tryptophan, and so a read error is likely. The rearrangement joins TRBV4-1 to TRBJ2-7; no clear D. This CDR3 has 15 amino acids. Per the germline V gene, CDR1 is MGHRA and CDR2 is YSYEKL. V lost 0 bases, J lost 4 bases, and 13 bases lay in between. The CDR3 protein is CASSQDSSSVYEQYL. For the CDR3, the DNA is TGCGCCAGCAGCCAAGATTCGTCCTCCGTTTACGAGCAGTACTTG.

To note about this clonotype: In this CDR3 the conserved last residue, phenylalanine or tryptophan, is missing, so a read error is likely. J is TRBJ2-1 and V is TRBV5-4, with 9 nucleotides matching TRBD2. The germline V gene has CDR1 SGHNT and CDR2 YYREEE (reference sequence). This CDR3 spans 15 amino acids. V trimming: 0 bases; J trimming: 7 bases; junction bases outside the gene matches: 5. CDR3 sequence: CASSLAAGGINEQFL. The CDR3 DNA follows: TGTGCCAGCAGCTTGGCAGCGGGAGGTATTAATGAGCAGTTCTTA.

As regards this clonotype: At one of its ends the junction is not consistent with the germline gene, which may arise from a read error. In DNA form, the CDR3 reads TGTGCCAGCGGCTTAGGAATTAGCGGGAGGCTTGAGCAGTTCTTC. Protein sequence: CASGLGISGRLEQFF. The V call is TRBV11-3, the J call TRBJ2-1; 10 nucleotides line up with TRBD2. The CDR3 is made up of 15 amino acids. Per germline, CDR1 SGHNT and CDR2 YENEEA. Complete variable domain (other parts from reference TRBV11-3 and TRBJ2-1): EAGVVQSPRYKIIEKKQPVAFWCNPISGHNTLYWYLQNLGQGPELLIRYENEEAVDDSQLPKDRFSAERLKGVDSTLKIQPAELGDSAVYLCASGLGISGRLEQFFGPGTRLTVL.

A word on this clonotype: The junction differs from germline at one of its ends, possibly a read error. The V gene is TRBV20-1, the J gene TRBJ2-3; TRBD2 might be the D (6 bases). In germline, CDR1 is DFQATT, CDR2 SNEGSKA (reference sequence). CDR3 size: 14 residues. The CDR3 DNA reads as TGCAGTGCTGGAGAGACTAGGGTAACAGATACGCAGTATTTT. Protein sequence: CSAGETRVTDTQYF.

This clonotype occurred a few times. A much larger clonotype is one base distant, so this may be a read error. This chain links TRBV6-4 with TRBJ2-3, with 10 bases fitting TRBD2. Germline V gene sequence: CDR1 MRHNA, CDR2 SNTAGT. The CDR3 has 15 residues. Trimming cost V 8 bases and J 3 bases; bases outside gene matches: 8. The CDR3 nucleotides are TGTGCCAGCGCTTCCCTAGCGGGAGTTACAGATACGCAGTATTTT. It encodes CASASLAGVTDTQYF.

As concerns this clonotype: One end of the junction is discordant with germline, which a read error may explain. V is TRBV11-2 and J is TRBJ2-1; D may correspond to TRBD1 or TRBD2 (5 bases each). Germline assignment: CDR1 SGHAT and CDR2 FQNNGV. The CDR3 covers 16 residues. The CDR3 is CASSLTNRRTYSEQFF. In DNA form, the CDR3 reads TGTGCCAGCAGCTTAACTAACAGGAGGACCTACAGTGAGCAGTTCTTC.

Regarding this clonotype: Compared with germline, one end of the junction differs, possibly owing to a read error. This rearrangement joins TRBV2 to TRBJ2-7; the match to TRBD1 covers 8 bases. This CDR3 region has 13 residues. Germline lookup yields CDR1 SNHLY and CDR2 FYNNEI. The CDR3 loop is CTSSKQGAYEQYF. The CDR3, as DNA: TGTACCAGCTCTAAACAGGGGGCCTACGAGCAGTACTTC.

Of note for this clonotype: As the CDR3 is not closed by the conserved phenylalanine or tryptophan, this likely results from a read error. The DNA is omitted, as the CDR3 cannot be located on it reliably, and the CDR3 follows TCRdb's listing. V is TRBV5-4 and J is TRBJ2-5; TRBD1, the table's D call, lacks a check against the DNA. From its first to its last residue, the CDR3 has 14 amino acids. The germline CDR1 and CDR2 sequences are SGHNT and YYREEE (reference sequence). CDR3 protein: CASSLTGHQETQYS.

V is TRBV5-6 and J is TRBJ2-7; unclear D gene. The CDR3 spans 10 residues. With 4 bases removed from V and 10 bases from J, the gap between germline ends came to 9 bases. CDR1 is SGHDT, CDR2 YYEEEE, per germline. In DNA form, the CDR3 reads TGTGCCAGCAGCGGACGGGCCCAGTACTTC. Amino acid sequence: CASSGRAQYF. The full variable domain, in which reference TRBV5-6 and TRBJ2-7 provide the parts outside the CDR3, is DAGVTQSPTHLIKTRGQQVTLRCSPKSGHDTVSWYQQALGQGPQFIFQYYEEEERQRGNFPDRFSGHQFPNYSSELNVNALLLGDSALYLCASSGRAQYFGPGTRLTVT.

V is TRBV29-1 and J is TRBJ2-5; tentative D call: TRBD1 (5 bases). Germline-derived CDR1 and CDR2 are SQVTM and ANQGSEA. V shed 7 bases and J shed 5 bases, with 17 bases lying between them. The CDR3 contains 13 residues. In DNA form, the CDR3 reads TGCAGCGCCCAGCAGGGAACGCGTGAGACCCAGTACTTC. It yields the protein CSAQQGTRETQYF.